Below, 14 T cell receptor beta chains from the same sample are listed, as sequenced in a study of shared clonotypes between healthy human individuals (dated by TCRdb to 2018 to 2020). Receptor amplification or capture employed the immunoSEQ multiplex PCR assay. TCRdb holds this immuneACCESS table with in-frame rearrangements only. Some clones are missing; in checked studies, unresolved V genes explain under half, and the rest has no known cause. The sample has 950,000 to 1,100,000 clones on record, roughly 70% of them singletons. The ten biggest clones cover about 1.5% of the sample. Input material: memory CD4+ T cells sorted from blood. The cell subset or site label, as the study defines it: CD45RA-negative fraction. The receptors were gathered from a man aged 18 to 35 in good health.

The chain is built from TRBV10-1 and TRBJ1-1, with a weak D call TRBD1 (6 bases). The CDR3 totals 12 residues. Germline lookup yields CDR1 WNHNN and CDR2 SYGVQD (reference sequence). V was pared by 11 bases and J by 4 bases, with 14 bases between. The CDR3 reads CAWDIGGTEAFF. CDR3 DNA: TGCGCCTGGGACATCGGGGGCACTGAAGCTTTCTTT.

This clone was found a few times. The chain is built from TRBV6-6 and TRBJ2-1; 10 bases agree with TRBD2. Germline assignment: CDR1 MNHNY and CDR2 SVGAGI (reference sequence). Losses at the gene ends were 4 bases for V and 2 bases for J; bases not matched to a gene: 2. The CDR3 totals 15 residues. CDR3 coding DNA: TGTGCCAGCAGTTCACTAGCGGGGCCCTACAATGAGCAGTTCTTC. As protein: CASSSLAGPYNEQFF.

This clone was counted a few times. This chain connects TRBV23-1 to TRBJ2-7, with D possibly being TRBD1 or TRBD2 (5 bases each). TRBV23-1 is assigned to the ORF class and has an uncertain function. Trimming shortened V by 6 bases and J by 7 bases, and 13 bases separated the two germline ends. The CDR3 runs to 12 residues. The CDR3: CASSVQGGEQYF. The CDR3 DNA reads TGCGCCAGCAGCGTCCAGGGCGGGGAGCAGTACTTC.

This clone occurred a few times. This sequence joins TRBV16 and TRBJ1-5, with D possibly being TRBD1 (5 bases). Between the trimmed V and J ends, which lost 6 bases and 4 bases, there was a span of 16 bases. Germline CDR1 and CDR2: KGHSY and FQNENV. This CDR3 spans 15 amino acids. The CDR3 is CASSNMAGSNQPQHF. For the CDR3, the DNA is TGTGCCAGCAGTAATATGGCAGGGTCAAATCAGCCCCAGCATTTT.

The chain uses TRBV18 and TRBJ2-2, with D hard to call. This CDR3 comprises 15 residues. Between the trimmed V and J ends, which lost 3 bases and 2 bases, there was a span of 10 bases. The germline V gene encodes CDR1 KGHSH and CDR2 LQKENI. The DNA for the CDR3 is TGTGCCAGCTCACCCATGAAACTAAACACCGGGGAGCTGTTTTTT. Protein sequence: CASSPMKLNTGELFF.

Comment on this clone: The sample contains more than one DNA sequence encoding this CDR3. The rearrangement joins TRBV7-2 to TRBJ2-7; D is possibly TRBD1 (5 bases). The V end was cut by 2 bases, the J end by 3 bases, with 5 bases between. Germline-derived CDR1 and CDR2 are SGHTA and FQGNSA. The CDR3 is 12 amino acids. The CDR3: CASSLRGYEQYF. The DNA of the CDR3 is TGTGCCAGCAGCTTAAGGGGCTACGAGCAGTACTTC.

In its sample, this clone was seen once. The same CDR3 is also encoded by other DNA sequences in this sample. This chain joins TRBV19 and TRBJ1-6; 10 nucleotides align to TRBD1. The CDR3 contains 15 residues. Germline CDR1 is LNHDA and CDR2 is SQIVND (reference sequence). J was trimmed by 10 bases and V by 3 bases; bases with no gene match: 6. For the CDR3, the DNA is TGTGCCAGTAGTATCGTGGGACAGGGGAACTCACCCCTCCACTTT. As protein: CASSIVGQGNSPLHF.

The V and J genes are TRBV11-2 and TRBJ2-7, with D perhaps matching TRBD1 (6 bases). Trimming cost V 5 bases and J 2 bases, with 10 bases left between them. The germline V gene encodes CDR1 SGHAT and CDR2 FQNNGV. This CDR3 contains 13 residues. Written as DNA, the CDR3 is TGTGCCAGCAGCCGACCAGGGGCCTACGAGCAGTACTTC. Protein product: CASSRPGAYEQYF. Filled out from reference TRBV11-2 and TRBJ2-7, the complete variable domain reads EAGVAQSPRYKIIEKRQSVAFWCNPISGHATLYWYQQILGQGPKLLIQFQNNGVVDDSQLPKDRFSAERLKGVDSTLKIQPAKLEDSAVYLCASSRPGAYEQYFGPGTRLTVT.

Ten or more counts support this clone. The CDR3 DNA sequence: TGTGCCTGGAGGAATAGCGGGAAGGCAAACAATGAGCAGTTCTTC. It encodes CAWRNSGKANNEQFF. The rearrangement links TRBV30 to TRBJ2-1; TRBD2 agrees at 8 bases. The CDR3 sequence is 15 residues long. The germline V gene encodes CDR1 GTSNPN and CDR2 SVGIG (reference sequence). The ends lost 3 bases at V and 5 bases at J; junction bases unmatched: 9.

This clone was counted a few times. The chain is built from TRBV2 and TRBJ1-1; D not certain. This CDR3 contains 14 residues. CDR1 and CDR2 from the germline V gene are SNHLY and FYNNEI. The V and J ends lost 7 bases and 1 base respectively, with 13 bases between them. The CDR3 region has the DNA TGTGCCAGCACGCTCGTTGAGACGAACACTGAAGCTTTCTTT. It specifies CASTLVETNTEAFF. Full variable domain (rest looked up from reference TRBV2 and TRBJ1-1): EPEVTQTPSHQVTQMGQEVILRCVPISNHLYFYWYRQILGQKVEFLVSFYNNEISEKSEIFDDQFSVERPDGSNFTLKIRSTKLEDSAMYFCASTLVETNTEAFFGQGTRLTVV.

The chain is built from TRBV2 and TRBJ2-1; D is perhaps TRBD1 or TRBD2 (7 bases each). The V end lost 7 bases, the J end lost 7 bases, and 17 bases lay between the germline ends. Per germline, CDR1 SNHLY and CDR2 FYNNEI. The CDR3 has 14 amino acids. The CDR3 DNA follows: TGTGCCAGCACCATAAGACAGGGAGGGAATGAGCAGTTCTTC. Protein sequence: CASTIRQGGNEQFF.

The sample holds a few counts of this clone. V is TRBV6-1 and J is TRBJ1-2, with a possible D match to TRBD1 (6 bases). Germline V lookup: CDR1 MNHNS, CDR2 SASEGT. The CDR3 is made up of 13 amino acids. V was pared by 10 bases and J by 8 bases, with 20 bases between. CDR3 sequence reads: CANAWDTRGGYTF. CDR3 coding DNA: TGTGCCAACGCGTGGGACACCCGGGGCGGCTACACCTTC.

This clone was seen a few times. The rearrangement links TRBV5-4 to TRBJ1-6, with 8 nucleotides matching TRBD1. Germline V gene lookup returns CDR1 SGHNT and CDR2 YYREEE (reference sequence). CDR3 length equals 16 residues. V lost 3 bases, J lost 7 bases, and 9 bases stayed unmatched. This CDR3 reads CASSWDRSGGNSPLHF. CDR3 coding DNA: TGTGCCAGCAGCTGGGACAGGTCGGGGGGAAATTCACCCCTCCACTTT. The full variable domain, rest sourced from reference TRBV5-4 and TRBJ1-6, is ETGVTQSPTHLIKTRGQQVTLRCSSQSGHNTVSWYQQALGQGPQFIFQYYREEENGRGNFPPRFSGLQFPNYSSELNVNALELDDSALYLCASSWDRSGGNSPLHFGNGTRLTVT.

This chain uses TRBV5-1 with TRBJ2-5, with D perhaps matching TRBD1 (5 bases). The CDR3 is 16 amino acids. The V gene's germline CDR1 is SGHRS and CDR2 YFSETQ. V lost 4 bases to trimming and J lost 4 bases, with 20 bases between them. This chain's CDR3 is CASSPYLSGQGETQYF. The CDR3 DNA follows: TGCGCCAGCAGCCCGTACCTGAGTGGGCAGGGAGAGACCCAGTACTTC.